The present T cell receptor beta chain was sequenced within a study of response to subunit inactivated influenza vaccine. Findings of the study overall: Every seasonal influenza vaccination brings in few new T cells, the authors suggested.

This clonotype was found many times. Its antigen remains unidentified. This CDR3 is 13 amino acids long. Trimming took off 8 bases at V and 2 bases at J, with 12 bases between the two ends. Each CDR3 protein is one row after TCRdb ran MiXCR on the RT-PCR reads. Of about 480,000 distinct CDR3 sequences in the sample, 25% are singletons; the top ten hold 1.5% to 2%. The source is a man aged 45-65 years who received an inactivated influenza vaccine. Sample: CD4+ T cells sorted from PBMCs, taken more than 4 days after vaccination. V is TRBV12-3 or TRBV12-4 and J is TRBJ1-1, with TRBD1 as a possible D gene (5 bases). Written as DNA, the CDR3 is TGTGCCAGCGTTTGGGGGTTAAACACTGAAGCTTTCTTT. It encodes CASVWGLNTEAFF.